This TCR beta chain was obtained from a study of shared T cell receptors in the human thymus (dated by TCRdb to the early 2020s). With respect to the entire study: The study investigated the way shared, self-reactive T-cell receptor alpha chains are produced in the human thymus.

Concerning this clone itself: No antigen is known for it. No clone much larger than this one lies a single base away; base qualities are absent.

CDR1 MNHEY and CDR2 SVGAGI were looked up in the germline V gene. The CDR3 sequence holds 13 residues, the cysteine and phenylalanine included. The only DNA kept is the CDR3, 39 bases in frame from the first base. V is reduced by 6 bases and J by 5 bases, leaving a spacing of 14 bases between them. Libraries were constructed by the immunoSEQ multiplex PCR assay. This immuneACCESS table, as held by TCRdb, lists in-frame sequences with V and J called but not all clones. Of the missing ones, under half trace to an unresolved V gene in checked studies; the others have no known cause. The sample data list more than 550,000 clones, and approximately 83% of these were observed just once. More than 0.01% of the sample goes to the ten largest clones. These data also formed part of another study, on human thymus T cells. The second paper states: Donors were immunologically healthy infants undergoing open corrective cardiac surgery for congenital heart defects in Finland. Thymus tissue was collected as surgical resects that were removed during corrective cardiac surgery. Both the thymic and the peripheral blood repertoires appeared to show biased V and J gene segment usage. The related research reported highly overlapping thymic TCR repertoires among unrelated individuals. The study used under 10 infant thymus samples plus four related peripheral blood samples to characterize TCR alpha and beta repertoires. Donor ages ranged from roughly 6 to 250 days, and the cohort comprised about 6 male and a couple of female infants. Thymocytes were released mechanically from tissue and stored at -70 °C as pellets of roughly 9-31 million cells. A QIAsymphony instrument was used to extract genomic DNA from frozen cell pellets. The immunoSEQ multiplex PCR assay was used to amplify the TCRB and TCRAD loci from a standardized amount of quality-controlled genomic DNA. The amplicons spanned the V(D)J region and were long enough to cover the CDR3 and allow V and J genes to be identified. The amplicons were sequenced on an Illumina platform via the commercial immunoSEQ service. Corrections for primer bias and sequencing errors followed previously described methods, while TCRAD and TCRB definitions were based on the IMGT database. Analysis of the repertoires was done with immunoSEQ Analyzer 3.0 and VDJTools and included basic statistics, V/J segment usage, diversity estimates, rarefaction and pairwise overlap. Diversity was estimated using the Chao1, ChaoE, Efron-Thisted, Shannon and inverse Simpson indices, and was also estimated on datasets down-sampled to the size of the smallest sample. Repertoire overlap was determined by strict matching of CDR3 nucleotide sequence, V gene and J gene, and Jaccard-based multidimensional scaling clustering was applied. On average, thymus samples gave 750,000 to 950,000 unique TCRB clonotypes, whereas blood samples gave roughly 84,000.

The sample comprised thymocytes. Rearrangement joined TRBV6-5 to TRBJ2-7; 6 matching bases give a weak D call of TRBD2. This clonotype was obtained from a girl under two years old with a congenital heart defect. Donor details come from another sample of the same person, matched by shared clones. At the DNA level, the sequence is TGTGCCAGCAGGGGGGAGGTTTATGACGAGCAGTACTTC. This sequence encodes CASRGEVYDEQYF.